The rows below give T cell receptor beta chains drawn from one sample of a study of T cell changes during pregnancy in multiple sclerosis. This table comes from immunoSEQ multiplex PCR, and its TCRdb copy is limited to in-frame clones, with some not included. The repertoire includes 75,000 to 95,000 clones, over 80% of them detected once, and approximately 2% sits in the top ten. Sequenced material: peripheral blood, taken after pregnancy. The receptors originated from a female donor with multiple sclerosis, enrolled in a pregnancy study. Each CDR3 is given with its conserved first and last residue. The order of the fields is J gene, V gene, CDR3 protein.

>TRBJ2-7|TRBV19
CASRLRDRVYEQYF
>TRBJ1-2|TRBV9
CASSVYRSNYGYTF
>TRBJ2-1|TRBV11-2
CASSLAERAHNEQFF
>TRBJ2-5|TRBV30
CAWSASGPETQYF
>TRBJ2-7|TRBV10-3
CAISELAGGFYEQYF
>TRBJ1-1|TRBV28
CASGTTGLTTEAFF
>TRBJ2-1|TRBV4-3
CASSQDPAGVDEQFF
>TRBJ2-7|TRBV6-5
CATWTSGSVDEQYF
>TRBJ2-7|TRBV30
CAWMRLAGGSPYEQYF
>TRBJ1-5|TRBV6-1
CASRELRFNQPQHF
>TRBJ2-7|TRBV4-1
CASSQEPGVSYEQYF
>TRBJ2-5|TRBV30
CAWTTKQGTEETQYF
>TRBJ1-5|TRBV2
CASRARGPGKKNQPQHF
>TRBJ1-4|TRBV7-9
CASSPGEKLFF
>TRBJ2-3|TRBV11-1
CASSLLTGAFTDTQYF
>TRBJ2-2|TRBV12-5
CASGLTGQANTGELFF
>TRBJ1-3|TRBV30
CAWTGQPGNTIYF
>TRBJ2-7|TRBV10-1
CASSDSTGSTEQYF
>TRBJ1-2|TRBV6-1
CASRETANLYGYTF
>TRBJ1-4|TRBV7-9
CASSLSEAFKLFF
>TRBJ1-3|TRBV9
CASSLWGDTIYF
>TRBJ1-1|TRBV6-5
CASRPQGKRTEAFF
>TRBJ2-1|TRBV10-3
CAISETNNEQFF
>TRBJ1-5|TRBV6-6
CASSYWASENQPQHF
>TRBJ2-1|TRBV9
CASSVDGGGNEQFF
>TRBJ2-3|TRBV6-5
CASSRTPSESDTQYF
>TRBJ2-5|TRBV14
CASSQALETQYF
>TRBJ2-7|TRBV5-1
CASSLNRLGFEQYF
>TRBJ1-2|TRBV7-2
CASSLVKSVTVVGGYTF
>TRBJ1-2|TRBV19
CASSTTGYNYGYTF
>TRBJ1-4|TRBV29-1
CSVEFTTGGHEKLFF
>TRBJ2-3|TRBV7-9
CASSFGQGAGDTQYF
>TRBJ1-3|TRBV6-1
CASRDRTSGNTIYF
>TRBJ1-1|TRBV5-4
CASGRGATEAFF
>TRBJ1-2|TRBV7-2
CASGGNYGYTF
>TRBJ1-1|TRBV6-5
CASSYSAVLPGEAFF
>TRBJ2-7|TRBV7-2
CASQGLESGYEQYF
>TRBJ1-1|TRBV4-3
CASSQSPPQGNTEAFF
>TRBJ2-7|TRBV30
CACRLSGVREQYF
>TRBJ2-5|TRBV30
CAWRPSGRKETQYF
>TRBJ1-2|TRBV12-5
CASGLGQANYGYTF
>TRBJ2-3|TRBV7-2
CASRSYTDTQYF
>TRBJ1-1|TRBV20-1
CSVTGGEAFF
>TRBJ1-1|TRBV15
CATSRGTAHTEAFF
>TRBJ2-5|TRBV9
CASSAKPVQKFFQETQYF
>TRBJ1-2|TRBV27
CASSQGAIGYTF
>TRBJ2-7|TRBV7-9
CASSPGGLAGEEQYF
>TRBJ1-2|TRBV28
CASSSYADRITYGYTF
>TRBJ2-7|TRBV7-2
CASSPRTGIHEQYF
>TRBJ2-7|TRBV5-4
CASSLGDTSYEQYF
>TRBJ1-4|TRBV30
CAWSVSGSRHNEKLFF
>TRBJ2-7|TRBV9
CASSSGERVVEQYF
>TRBJ2-2|TRBV6-5
CASRASGSLAGELFF
>TRBJ1-1|TRBV2
CASSRDTEAFF